This entry features one TCR beta chain sequence. The antigen remains undetermined. Generated by immunoSEQ multiplex PCR, the TCRdb table keeps only in-frame clones and is missing some. The sample holds approximately 70,000 clones, 85% seen once. This specimen belongs to a study of T cell responses to AZD1222 COVID-19 vaccine. General study points: Mostly white British, mostly female donors; authors suggested clonal diversity may be underestimated. Only a handful of AZD1222 recipients were seropositive at baseline.

The CDR3 totals 17 residues. The V gene's germline CDR1 is LGHNA and CDR2 YNFKEQ. The junction had 5 bases not matched to a gene; V was cut back by 1 base and J by 1 base. The sequenced sample was peripheral blood, obtained on day 0 of AZD1222 vaccination. J is TRBJ2-7 and V is TRBV4-2, with TRBD2 matching over 12 bases. The clonotype was recovered from an adult in good health. The CDR3 sequence: CASSQGPTSGSSYEQYF. The CDR3 coding sequence is TGTGCCAGCAGCCAAGGCCCGACTAGCGGGAGTTCCTACGAGCAGTACTTC.